This entry concerns a single TCR beta chain. The antigen is not known. Amplification used 60 Vbeta primers and 13 Jbeta primers. Sequencing used immunoSEQ multiplex PCR; TCRdb keeps in-frame clones, though not all of them. The data hold under 200,000 clones, with roughly 80% observed a single time. This entry comes from a study of cytomegalovirus exposure and HLA in healthy donors. Findings and limits, study-wide: The study listed 150 to 200 cytomegalovirus-associated TCR beta chains. Later analysis demonstrated an association between a missense DCLRE1C variant and TCR beta V- and J-gene trimming.

The receptor's source is a female donor in good health and CMV-seronegative. The source material was PBMCs.

The CDR3 region has the DNA TGTGCCAGCAGCTCTCCGACAGGGTATGGCTACACCTTC. Its protein is CASSSPTGYGYTF. The J gene is TRBJ1-2, the V gene TRBV7-2; 7 bases align to TRBD1. Trimming removed 4 bases from V and 5 bases from J; junction bases left unmatched: 4. The CDR3 runs to 13 residues. From germline, CDR1 is SGHTA and CDR2 FQGNSA.